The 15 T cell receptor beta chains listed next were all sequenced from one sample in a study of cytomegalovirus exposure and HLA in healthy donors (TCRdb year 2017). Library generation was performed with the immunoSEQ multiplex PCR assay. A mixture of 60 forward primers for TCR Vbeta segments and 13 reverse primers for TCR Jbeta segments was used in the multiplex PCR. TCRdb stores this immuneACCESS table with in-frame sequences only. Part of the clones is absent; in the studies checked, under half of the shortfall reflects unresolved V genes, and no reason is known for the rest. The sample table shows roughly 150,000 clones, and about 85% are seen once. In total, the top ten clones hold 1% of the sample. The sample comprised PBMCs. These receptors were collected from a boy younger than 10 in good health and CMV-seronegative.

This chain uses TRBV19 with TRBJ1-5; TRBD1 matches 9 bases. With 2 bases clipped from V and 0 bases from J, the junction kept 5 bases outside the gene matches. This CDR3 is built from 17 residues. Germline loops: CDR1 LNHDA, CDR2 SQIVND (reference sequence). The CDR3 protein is CASSIPRTGASNQPQHF. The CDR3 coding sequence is TGTGCCAGTAGTATACCCCGGACAGGGGCTAGCAATCAGCCCCAGCATTTT.

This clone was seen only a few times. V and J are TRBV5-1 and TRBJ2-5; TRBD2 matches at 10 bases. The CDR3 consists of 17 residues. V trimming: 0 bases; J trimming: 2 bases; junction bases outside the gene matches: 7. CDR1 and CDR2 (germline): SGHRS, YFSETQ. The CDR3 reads CASSLAPSGGLQETQYF. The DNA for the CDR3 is TGCGCCAGCAGCTTGGCCCCTAGCGGGGGATTACAAGAGACCCAGTACTTC. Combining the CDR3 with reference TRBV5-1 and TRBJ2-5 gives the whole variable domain KAGVTQTPRYLIKTRGQQVTLSCSPISGHRSVSWYQQTPGQGLQFLFEYFSETQRNKGNFPGRFSGRQFSNSRSEMNVSTLELGDSALYLCASSLAPSGGLQETQYFGPGTRLLVL.

The CDR3 here is CASSTGTDPNYGYTF. The CDR3 bases are TGTGCCAGCAGCACAGGGACAGATCCTAACTATGGCTACACCTTC. This chain connects TRBV5-4 to TRBJ1-2; 7 bases line up with TRBD1. The CDR3 extends over 15 amino acids. V dropped 4 bases and J dropped 0; count of bases not matched to a gene: 6. The germline V gene has CDR1 SGHNT and CDR2 YYREEE (reference sequence). Supplemented by reference TRBV5-4 and TRBJ1-2, the full variable domain reads ETGVTQSPTHLIKTRGQQVTLRCSSQSGHNTVSWYQQALGQGPQFIFQYYREEENGRGNFPPRFSGLQFPNYSSELNVNALELDDSALYLCASSTGTDPNYGYTFGSGTRLTVV.

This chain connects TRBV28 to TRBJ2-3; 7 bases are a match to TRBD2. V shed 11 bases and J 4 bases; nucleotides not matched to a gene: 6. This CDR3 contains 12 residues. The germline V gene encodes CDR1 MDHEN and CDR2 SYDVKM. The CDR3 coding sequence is TGTGCCGTGCAGCGGGACCCAGATACGCAGTATTTT. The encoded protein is CAVQRDPDTQYF.

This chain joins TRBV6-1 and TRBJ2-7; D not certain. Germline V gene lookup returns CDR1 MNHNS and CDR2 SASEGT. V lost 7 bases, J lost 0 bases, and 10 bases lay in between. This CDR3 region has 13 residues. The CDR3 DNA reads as TGTGCCAGCAACAGCCCGAGCTCCTACGAGCAGTACTTC. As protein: CASNSPSSYEQYF.

The CDR3 coding sequence is TGTGCCAGCAGCTACTACAGGGACGTTGTCCCCTACGAGCAGTACGTC. Translating it yields CASSYYRDVVPYEQYV. The genes are TRBV5-8 and TRBJ2-7; weak D call: TRBD1 (6 bases). Trimming cost V 3 bases and J 2 bases, with 18 bases left between them. The CDR3 sequence is 16 residues long. Germline V gives CDR1 SGHTS, CDR2 YDEGEE.

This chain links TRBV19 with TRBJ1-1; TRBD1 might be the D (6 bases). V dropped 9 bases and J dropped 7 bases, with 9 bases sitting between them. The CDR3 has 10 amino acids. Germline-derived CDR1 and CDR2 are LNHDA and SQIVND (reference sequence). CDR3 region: CASTGREAFF. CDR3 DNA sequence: TGTGCCAGCACAGGGCGTGAAGCTTTCTTT.

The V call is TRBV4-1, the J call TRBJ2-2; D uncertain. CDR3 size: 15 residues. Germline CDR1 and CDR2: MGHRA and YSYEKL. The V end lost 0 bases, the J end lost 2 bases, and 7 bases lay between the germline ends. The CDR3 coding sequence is TGCGCCAGCAGCCAAGATCTACCAAACACCGGGGAGCTGTTTTTT. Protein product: CASSQDLPNTGELFF.

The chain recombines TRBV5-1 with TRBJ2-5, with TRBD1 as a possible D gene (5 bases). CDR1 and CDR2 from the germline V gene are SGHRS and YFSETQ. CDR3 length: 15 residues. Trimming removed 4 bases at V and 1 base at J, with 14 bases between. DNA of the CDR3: TGCGCCAGCAGCCAGAATGGGGCCGGCCAAGAGACCCAGTACTTC. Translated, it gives CASSQNGAGQETQYF.

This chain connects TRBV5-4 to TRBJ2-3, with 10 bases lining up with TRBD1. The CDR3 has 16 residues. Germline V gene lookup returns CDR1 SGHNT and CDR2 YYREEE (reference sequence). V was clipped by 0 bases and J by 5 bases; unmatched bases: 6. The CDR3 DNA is TGTGCCAGCAGCTTGGGTGTGACAGGGGGCATAGATACGCAGTATTTT. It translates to CASSLGVTGGIDTQYF.

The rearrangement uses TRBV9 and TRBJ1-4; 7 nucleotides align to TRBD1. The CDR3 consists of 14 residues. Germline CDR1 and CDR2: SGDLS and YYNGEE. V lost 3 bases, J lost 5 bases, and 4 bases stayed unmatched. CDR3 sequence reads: CASSAGQLNEKLFF. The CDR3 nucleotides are TGTGCCAGCAGCGCGGGACAGCTAAATGAAAAACTGTTTTTT.

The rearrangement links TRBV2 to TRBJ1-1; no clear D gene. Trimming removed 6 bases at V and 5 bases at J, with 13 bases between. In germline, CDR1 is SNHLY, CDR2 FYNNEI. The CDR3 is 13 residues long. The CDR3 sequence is CASRREVETEAFF. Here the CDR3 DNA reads TGTGCCAGCAGGAGAGAGGTGGAGACTGAAGCTTTCTTT.

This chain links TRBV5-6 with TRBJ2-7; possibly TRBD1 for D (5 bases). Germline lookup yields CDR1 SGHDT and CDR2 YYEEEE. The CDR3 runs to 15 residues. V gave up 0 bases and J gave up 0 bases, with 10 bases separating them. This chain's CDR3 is CASSLGAGISYEQYV. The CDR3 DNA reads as TGTGCCAGCAGCTTGGGGGCAGGGATCTCCTACGAGCAGTACGTC.

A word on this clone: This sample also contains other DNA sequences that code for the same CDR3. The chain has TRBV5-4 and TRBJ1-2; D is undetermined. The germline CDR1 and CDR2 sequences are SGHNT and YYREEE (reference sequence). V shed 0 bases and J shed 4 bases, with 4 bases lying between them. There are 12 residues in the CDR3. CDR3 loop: CASSLDSYGYTF. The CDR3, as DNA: TGTGCCAGCAGCTTGGACAGCTATGGCTACACCTTC.

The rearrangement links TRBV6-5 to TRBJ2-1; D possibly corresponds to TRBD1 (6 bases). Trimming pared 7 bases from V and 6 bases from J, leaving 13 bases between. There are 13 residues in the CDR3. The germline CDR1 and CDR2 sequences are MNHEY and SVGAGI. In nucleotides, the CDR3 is TGTGCCAGCAAACAGGGAACCTTCAATGAGCAGTTCTTC. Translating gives CASKQGTFNEQFF.